The present entry profiles one T cell receptor beta chain with its context. Profiled with immunoSEQ multiplex PCR; TCRdb holds only in-frame clones, not every one. The table has some 2 million clones, about 95% seen once. The sample originates from a study of shared clonotypes between healthy human individuals. Germline lookup yields CDR1 LNHDA and CDR2 SQIVND (reference sequence). The CDR3 contains 13 residues. V was cut by 7 bases and J by 6 bases, with 15 bases left in between. Naive-designated CD8 cells lacked CD45RO, were positively enriched for CCR7, and omitted terminally differentiated effector memory CD45RA+ cells.

Input material: naive CD8+ T cells sorted from blood. This rearrangement joins TRBV19 to TRBJ1-2, with a weak D call TRBD1 (5 bases). This sequence was found in a man between 18 and 35 years old in good health. The CDR3 is CASISREENGYTF. The DNA of the CDR3 is TGTGCCAGTATCTCCAGGGAGGAGAATGGCTACACCTTC. Complete variable domain (other parts from reference TRBV19 and TRBJ1-2): DGGITQSPKYLFRKEGQNVTLSCEQNLNHDAMYWYRQDPGQGLRLIYYSQIVNDFQKGDIAEGYSVSREKKESFPLTVTSAQKNPTAFYLCASISREENGYTFGSGTRLTVV.